The rows below give T cell receptor beta chains drawn from one sample of a study of control samples from healthy donors and cancer patients. Only in-frame clones appear in the TCRdb table, and some are missing; sequencing was by immunoSEQ multiplex PCR. This repertoire shows about 92,000 clones, roughly four fifths found once; its top ten account for roughly 9.8%. The sample comprised blood. These receptors were obtained from a woman between 55 and 75 years old in good health. CDR3s include the opening cysteine and the closing phenylalanine or tryptophan. Fields, in order: J gene, clone size, D gene, V gene, CDR3 protein, CDR3 DNA. A D gene is named only where the DNA matches it firmly. Only some rows state a clone size, as once, few, many or a class for expanded clones.

>TRBJ2-2|.|TRBD1|TRBV19
CASNPTGLTGELFF
TGTGCCAGTAACCCGACAGGGTTGACCGGGGAGCTGTTTTTT
>TRBJ1-2|.|TRBD1|TRBV6-4
CASSETTGGTYGYTF
TGTGCCAGCAGTGAAACGACAGGGGGAACCTATGGCTACACCTTC
>TRBJ1-6|.|TRBD1|TRBV5-6
CASSLDGTGVRPLHF
TGTGCCAGCAGCTTGGATGGGACAGGGGTTCGACCCCTCCACTTT
>TRBJ1-2|.|.|TRBV7-2
CASSLERVDGYTF
TGTGCCAGCAGCTTAGAACGTGTAGATGGCTACACCTTC
>TRBJ1-2|.|.|TRBV5-4
CASSPSAGGGDYGYTF
TGTGCCAGCAGCCCCTCCGCAGGAGGGGGAGACTATGGCTACACCTTC
>TRBJ1-3|.|TRBD1|TRBV3-1/TRBV3-2
CASTDRGSGNTIYF
TGTGCCAGTACGGACAGGGGCTCCGGAAACACCATATATTTT
>TRBJ2-7|.|TRBD1|TRBV2
CASTGTGGGEQYF
TGTGCCAGCACGGGGACAGGGGGCGGCGAGCAGTACTTC
>TRBJ2-7|.|.|TRBV6-5
CASTSLPGSYEQYF
TGTGCCAGCACCTCACTACCGGGGAGCTACGAGCAGTACTTC
>TRBJ2-7|.|TRBD1|TRBV5-1
CASKRDREAYEQYF
TGCGCCAGCAAGAGGGACAGGGAGGCCTACGAGCAGTACTTC
>TRBJ1-5|.|TRBD1|TRBV6-4
CASGGQGKDFSNQPQHF
TGTGCCAGCGGTGGACAGGGGAAGGATTTTAGCAATCAGCCCCAGCATTTT
>TRBJ1-5|.|.|TRBV18
CASAYSVNQPQHF
TGTGCCAGCGCCTACAGTGTTAATCAGCCCCAGCATTTT
>TRBJ1-6|.|TRBD1|TRBV9
CASSGRQGAGNSPLHF
TGTGCCAGCAGCGGACGACAGGGGGCCGGTAATTCACCCCTCCACTTT
>TRBJ1-1|few|.|TRBV6-2/TRBV6-3
CASSYGGLDTEAFF
TGTGCCAGCAGTTACGGGGGGCTGGACACTGAAGCTTTCTTT
>TRBJ2-4|once|TRBD1|TRBV11-3
CASSLDEGAGRQPEGKNIQYF
TGTGCCAGCAGCTTAGATGAGGGGGCCGGGCGGCAGCCCGAGGGCAAAAACATTCAGTACTTC
>TRBJ1-5|.|.|TRBV6-5
CASSYNGNQPQHF
TGTGCCAGCAGTTACAACGGCAATCAGCCCCAGCATTTT
>TRBJ1-1|once|.|TRBV29-1
CSATEAFF
TGCAGCGCCACTGAAGCTTTCTTT
>TRBJ2-5|few|TRBD1|TRBV5-8
CASSLHVTGVPETQYF
TGTGCCAGCAGTCTCCATGTAACAGGGGTTCCAGAGACCCAGTACTTC
>TRBJ1-2|.|.|TRBV28
CASSVPGRGYGYTF
TGTGCCAGCAGTGTCCCGGGACGGGGCTATGGCTACACCTTC
>TRBJ1-6|once|.|TRBV7-9
CASSLLGGGNSPLHF
TGTGCCAGCAGCTTATTGGGGGGCGGGAATTCACCCCTCCACTTT
>TRBJ1-4|.|.|TRBV7-2
CASSLETGREKLFF
TGTGCCAGCAGCTTAGAGACTGGTAGAGAAAAACTGTTTTTT
>TRBJ2-2|.|.|TRBV11-2
CASSLDLRRELFF
TGTGCCAGCAGCTTAGATTTACGAAGGGAGCTGTTTTTT
>TRBJ1-4|.|TRBD1|TRBV7-9
CASSRGTANEKLFF
TGTGCCAGCAGCCGCGGGACAGCTAATGAAAAACTGTTTTTT
>TRBJ1-5|once|.|TRBV28
CASRFLGPQHF
TGTGCCAGCAGGTTCCTTGGGCCCCAGCATTTT
>TRBJ2-1|.|.|TRBV11-1
CASSLVDVDEQFF
TGTGCCAGCAGCCTAGTAGACGTAGATGAGCAGTTCTTC
>TRBJ2-3|.|.|TRBV7-2
CASSLDAYNTDTQYF
TGTGCCAGCAGCTTAGATGCGTATAACACAGATACGCAGTATTTT
>TRBJ2-7|.|.|TRBV18
CASSLGLNEQYF
TGTGCCAGCTCACTCGGACTCAACGAGCAGTACTTC
>TRBJ1-1|.|.|TRBV2
CASSDGEMNTEAFF
TGTGCCAGCAGTGACGGGGAAATGAACACTGAAGCTTTCTTT
>TRBJ1-1|.|.|TRBV20-1
CSATGTEAFF
TGCAGTGCTACCGGCACTGAAGCTTTCTTT
>TRBJ2-1|.|TRBD1|TRBV7-2
CASSARQGFYNEQFF
TGTGCCAGCAGCGCCCGACAGGGTTTCTACAATGAGCAGTTCTTC
>TRBJ2-2|few|.|TRBV5-1
CASSLVVGNTGELFF
TGCGCCAGCAGCTTGGTTGTGGGGAACACCGGGGAGCTGTTTTTT
>TRBJ1-3|.|.|TRBV7-9
CASSSDRRNTIYF
TGTGCCAGCAGCTCCGACCGTAGAAACACCATATATTTT
>TRBJ2-6|once|.|TRBV11-2
CASSLQVSGANVLTF
TGTGCCAGCAGCTTACAAGTCTCTGGGGCCAACGTCCTGACTTTC
>TRBJ2-1|.|.|TRBV6-2/TRBV6-3
CASSYPRSGAWEQFF
TGTGCCAGCAGTTACCCCCGATCGGGGGCATGGGAGCAGTTCTTC
>TRBJ2-5|few|TRBD2|TRBV28
CAAGTSGASRGETQYF
TGTGCCGCCGGGACTAGCGGGGCCTCTAGGGGGGAGACCCAGTACTTC
>TRBJ1-1|.|.|TRBV5-4
CASSLYQVGNTEAFF
TGTGCCAGCAGCTTGTACCAGGTGGGGAACACTGAAGCTTTCTTT
>TRBJ1-1|.|.|TRBV6-5
CASSRNRAKTEAFF
TGTGCCAGCAGCAGAAACAGGGCAAAGACTGAAGCTTTCTTT
>TRBJ2-7|.|.|TRBV7-6
CASSLALASSYEQYF
TGTGCCAGCAGCTTAGCGCTAGCTAGCAGCTACGAGCAGTACTTC
>TRBJ1-5|.|.|TRBV6-5
CASRTNRDSNQPQHF
TGTGCCAGCCGGACAAACAGGGATAGCAATCAGCCCCAGCATTTT
>TRBJ2-7|.|.|TRBV7-2
CASSLDGARYEQYF
TGTGCCAGCAGCTTAGACGGGGCCAGGTACGAGCAGTACTTC
>TRBJ1-6|.|TRBD1|TRBV6-2/TRBV6-3
CASSFGTGTVASPLHF
TGTGCCAGCAGTTTTGGGACAGGGACCGTCGCTTCACCCCTCCACTTT
>TRBJ2-2|.|TRBD1|TRBV7-7
CASSLGQGAGAGELFF
TGTGCCAGCAGCCTCGGACAGGGGGCGGGCGCCGGGGAGCTGTTTTTT
>TRBJ2-5|.|.|TRBV5-1
CASRAGPTQETQYF
TGCGCCAGCAGGGCGGGCCCGACTCAAGAGACCCAGTACTTC
>TRBJ1-6|.|.|TRBV7-6
CASSSTLQGIGSPLHF
TGTGCCAGCAGTTCAACCCTACAGGGAATTGGTTCACCCCTCCACTTT
>TRBJ2-1|.|.|TRBV4-1
CASSQGPGGLYNEQFF
TGCGCCAGCAGCCAAGGGCCTGGGGGTCTCTACAATGAGCAGTTCTTC
>TRBJ1-1|.|TRBD1|TRBV19
CASMWTGDTEAFF
TGTGCCAGTATGTGGACAGGGGATACTGAAGCTTTCTTT
>TRBJ2-7|.|.|TRBV21-1
CASSKATSAGREQYF
TGTGCCAGCAGCAAAGCAACTTCGGCAGGGCGCGAGCAGTACTTC
>TRBJ2-1|.|.|TRBV7-2
CASSLGRNNEQFF
TGTGCCAGCAGCTTAGGCCGAAATAATGAGCAGTTCTTC
>TRBJ2-3|.|TRBD2|TRBV6-5
CASSSSGGKTDTQYF
TGTGCCAGCAGTAGTAGCGGGGGGAAGACAGATACGCAGTATTTT
>TRBJ1-6|.|.|TRBV5-5
CASSRVSPLHF
TGTGCCAGCAGCCGGGTTTCACCCCTCCACTTT
>TRBJ2-1|.|.|TRBV5-5
CASTSNTTRYYNEQFF
TGTGCCAGCACCTCAAACACGACTAGGTACTACAATGAGCAGTTCTTC
>TRBJ1-2|.|.|TRBV27
CASSLAPFSEGYTF
TGTGCCAGCAGTTTAGCTCCTTTCTCTGAAGGCTACACCTTC
>TRBJ2-7|.|.|TRBV14
CASSQHSVSSYEQYF
TGTGCCAGCAGCCAACATAGCGTCAGCTCCTACGAGCAGTACTTC
>TRBJ1-2|.|.|TRBV2
CASQSYGYTF
TGTGCCAGTCAAAGCTATGGCTACACCTTC
>TRBJ1-2|few|.|TRBV19
CATRLEGYTF
TGTGCCACCCGGCTAGAGGGCTACACCTTC
>TRBJ1-1|.|.|TRBV7-9
CASSFSHLTGNTEAFF
TGTGCCAGCAGCTTCTCTCACCTGACCGGGAACACTGAAGCTTTCTTT